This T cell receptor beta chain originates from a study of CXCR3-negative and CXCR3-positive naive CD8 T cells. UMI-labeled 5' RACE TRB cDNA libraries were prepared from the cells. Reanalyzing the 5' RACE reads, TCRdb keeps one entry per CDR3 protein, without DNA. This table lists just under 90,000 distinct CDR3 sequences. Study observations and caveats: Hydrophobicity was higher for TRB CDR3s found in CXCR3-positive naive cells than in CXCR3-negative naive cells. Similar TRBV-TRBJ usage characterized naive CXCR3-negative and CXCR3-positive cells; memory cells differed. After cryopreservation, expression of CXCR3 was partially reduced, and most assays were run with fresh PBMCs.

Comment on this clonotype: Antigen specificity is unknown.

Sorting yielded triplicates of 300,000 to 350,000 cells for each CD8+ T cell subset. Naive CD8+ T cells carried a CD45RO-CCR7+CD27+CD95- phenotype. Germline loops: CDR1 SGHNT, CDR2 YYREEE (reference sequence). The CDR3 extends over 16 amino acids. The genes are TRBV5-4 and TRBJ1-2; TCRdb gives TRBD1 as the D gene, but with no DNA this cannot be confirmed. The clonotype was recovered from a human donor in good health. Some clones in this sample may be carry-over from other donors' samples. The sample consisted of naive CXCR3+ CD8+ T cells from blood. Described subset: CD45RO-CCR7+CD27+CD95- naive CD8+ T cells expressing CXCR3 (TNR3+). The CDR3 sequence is CASSLGDRVLPGGYTF. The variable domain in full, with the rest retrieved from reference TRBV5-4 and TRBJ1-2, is ETGVTQSPTHLIKTRGQQVTLRCSSQSGHNTVSWYQQALGQGPQFIFQYYREEENGRGNFPPRFSGLQFPNYSSELNVNALELDDSALYLCASSLGDRVLPGGYTFGSGTRLTVV.